Sequencing of this TCR beta chain was carried out in a study of cytomegalovirus exposure and HLA in healthy donors. Overall study findings and caveats: Some highly shared sequence variants likely arose as a pipeline artifact. In presence/absence analyses, roughly uniform sequencing depth across donors was assumed. Cytomegalovirus-associated TCR beta chains were listed, numbering 164. Exclusion as indistinguishable affected some V segments, including TRBV6-2 and TRBV6-3.

Concerning this clone itself: Its antigen is not known.

The PCR was carried out with 60 Vbeta primers and 13 Jbeta primers. TCRdb's table, derived via immunoSEQ multiplex PCR, lists solely in-frame clones and lacks some. The sample has roughly 100,000 clones, 83% seen once; the top ten hold 6.1%. This CDR3 region has 13 residues. Germline lookup yields CDR1 SGHRS and CDR2 YFSETQ. Trimming left V 0 bases short and J 7 bases short, with 10 bases between. The receptor's source is a man between 18 and 35 years old in good health and CMV-seronegative. The source material was PBMCs. The V and J genes are TRBV5-1 and TRBJ1-2; unclear D gene. CDR3 protein: CASSLGLLGGYTF. The CDR3 DNA reads TGCGCCAGCAGCTTGGGACTTCTGGGTGGCTACACCTTC.